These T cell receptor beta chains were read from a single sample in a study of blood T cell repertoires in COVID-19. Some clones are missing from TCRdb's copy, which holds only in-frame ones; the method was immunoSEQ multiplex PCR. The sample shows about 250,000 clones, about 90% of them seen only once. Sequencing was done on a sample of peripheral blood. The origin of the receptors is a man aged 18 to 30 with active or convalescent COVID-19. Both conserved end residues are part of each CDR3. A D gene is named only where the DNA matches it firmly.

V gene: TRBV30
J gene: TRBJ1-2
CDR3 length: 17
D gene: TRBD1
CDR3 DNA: TGTGCCTGGAGTGGGGGACAGAAGATTATAGTGGACTATGGCTACACCTTC
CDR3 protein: CAWSGGQKIIVDYGYTF

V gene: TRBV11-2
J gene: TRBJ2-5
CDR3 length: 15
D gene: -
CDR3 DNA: TGTGCCAGCAGCCTATTCCGGGATCCCGGGGAGACCCAGTACTTC
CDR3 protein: CASSLFRDPGETQYF

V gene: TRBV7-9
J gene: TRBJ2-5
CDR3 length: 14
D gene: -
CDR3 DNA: TGTGCCAGCAGCTTAGACAGATACCAAGAGACCCAGTACTTC
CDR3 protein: CASSLDRYQETQYF

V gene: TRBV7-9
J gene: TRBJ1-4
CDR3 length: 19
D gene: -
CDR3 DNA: TGTGCCAGCAGCTTACCCGGGTCGAGGGCGGCCTCAACTAATGAAAAACTGTTTTTT
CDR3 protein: CASSLPGSRAASTNEKLFF

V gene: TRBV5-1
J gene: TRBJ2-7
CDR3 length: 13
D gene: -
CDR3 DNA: TGCGCCAGCAGCTTCCCTCCTAACGACGAGCAGTACTTC
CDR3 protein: CASSFPPNDEQYF

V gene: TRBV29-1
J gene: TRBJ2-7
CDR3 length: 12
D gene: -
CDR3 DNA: TGCAGCGTTGCCAGGGCTTCCTACGAGCAGTACTTC
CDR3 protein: CSVARASYEQYF

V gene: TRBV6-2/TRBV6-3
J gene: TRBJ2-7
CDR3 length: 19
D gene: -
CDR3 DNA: TGTGCCAGCAGTACCATACGAACTCCGGACAGAGCCTTGCGGTACGAGCAGTACTTC
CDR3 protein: CASSTIRTPDRALRYEQYF

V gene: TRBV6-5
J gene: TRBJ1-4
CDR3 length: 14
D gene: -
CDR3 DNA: TGTGCCAGCAGTTACTCATCCGGGGGTGAAAAACTGTTTTTT
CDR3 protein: CASSYSSGGEKLFF

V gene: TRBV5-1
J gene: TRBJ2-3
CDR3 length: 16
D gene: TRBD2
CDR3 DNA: TGCGCCAGCAGCTTGTTTTGGCGGGGGGGCGCAGATACGCAGTATTTT
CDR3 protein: CASSLFWRGGADTQYF

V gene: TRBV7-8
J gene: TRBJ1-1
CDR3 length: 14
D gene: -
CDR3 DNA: TGTGCCAGCAGCTTATTCGAGGGAAGCACTGAAGCTTTCTTT
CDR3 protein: CASSLFEGSTEAFF

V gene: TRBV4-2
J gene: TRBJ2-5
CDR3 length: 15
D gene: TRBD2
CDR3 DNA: TGTGCCAGCAGCCTTCTAGCGGGAGGGAAAGAGACCCAGTACTTC
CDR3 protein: CASSLLAGGKETQYF

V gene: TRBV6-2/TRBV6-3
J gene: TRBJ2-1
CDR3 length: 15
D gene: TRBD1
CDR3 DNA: TGTGCCAGCAGCCCACAGGGGGGCGCCTACAATGAGCAGTTCTTC
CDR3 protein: CASSPQGGAYNEQFF

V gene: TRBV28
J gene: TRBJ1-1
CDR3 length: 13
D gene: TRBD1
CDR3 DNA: TGTGCCAGCAGTCTGGGACAGTACACTGAAGCTTTCTTT
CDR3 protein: CASSLGQYTEAFF

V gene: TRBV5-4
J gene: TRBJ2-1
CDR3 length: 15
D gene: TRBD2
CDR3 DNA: TGTGCCAGCAGCCTCGTGACTAGCGGTAACAATGAGCAGTTCTTC
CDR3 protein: CASSLVTSGNNEQFF